Included here is one T cell receptor (beta chain) sequence, with context. Its antigen has not been determined. Base-call qualities are not available, and no considerably larger clone is one nucleotide away. Additional DNA sequences in this sample encode the identical CDR3. In total, more than 500 healthy bone marrow donors made up the cohort. At the time of sampling, every cohort member was nominally healthy, though immune exposures that went unrecorded were likely present. The donor was CMV seronegative and was included in the group of 352 seronegative cohort members. Every donor gave a peripheral blood sample, and the peripheral blood mononuclear cells from that sample were used for TCR beta sequencing. Genomic DNA extraction from the blood cell samples was performed with the Qiagen DNeasy Blood Extraction Kit. Library preparation employed the immunoSEQ multiplex PCR assay. For the multiplex PCR, a mixture combining 60 forward primers for TCR Vbeta segments and 13 reverse primers for TCR Jbeta segments was used. A multiplex PCR assay on genomic DNA amplified the CDR3 region of rearranged TCR beta genes. Amplified TCR beta libraries were sequenced as 87-base-pair reads on the Illumina HiSeq System. Processing in the source paper ran as follows. A later analysis counted 65 million to 90 million unique TCR beta chains across the 640 or so repertoires, and around 9.9 million of these chains were shared by at least two donors. Raw reads were error-corrected and collapsed into unique sequences with a nearest-neighbor algorithm that merged closely related sequences to remove PCR and sequencing errors. Alignment of CDR3 sequences to IMGT reference sequences was used to assign V, D and J gene segments. For a sequence to be retained, at least a six-nucleotide match to both a V gene segment and a J gene segment was required. A rearrangement counted as productive if the CDR3 had no stop codons and remained in frame with V and J, and every other rearrangement counted as non-productive. CDR3 was defined according to IMGT convention as the region running from the second conserved V-encoded cysteine to the conserved J-encoded phenylalanine. Sequences without an unambiguous match to a single V gene segment were excluded from the earlier analysis of 450 to 750 of the donors. An earlier analysis of several hundred of the donors called V segments functional above 56.7% productive rearrangements and segregating when the between-donor standard deviation exceeded 5%. A statistical classification framework was built for diagnosing cytomegalovirus status from the catalog of TCR beta chain sequences. A later analysis assigned V and J genes by comparing TCR nucleotide sequences with IMGT/GENE-DB human TR gene sequences. Using the TCRdist pipeline, a later analysis assigned CDR3 sequences along with most-parsimonious VDJ recombination scenarios. In a later analysis, each TCR beta chain was defined by its CDR3 amino acid sequence together with its V-gene family, and reads lacking a unique V-gene family were excluded. As a way to deal with suspected cross-contamination and a sequencing artifact, a later analysis dropped hundreds of nucleotide sequences that were highly shared and had low generation probability. In a later analysis, a clonal expansion index for each public chain was calculated from normalized within-repertoire ranks of inferred template counts. In a later analysis, generation probabilities were computed using a VDJ recombination model fitted to out-of-frame rearrangements, and the results were checked against IGoR. In a later analysis, hypergeometric tests were used to score TCR-TCR, TCR-HLA and TCR-CMV co-occurrence, with a repertoire-size bias correction applied to TCR pairs. A later analysis estimated false discovery rates by permuting HLA or CMV assignments 20 times. In a later analysis, co-occurring TCRs were grouped using DBSCAN, with TCRdist sequence similarity added in when clustering inside HLA-allele-positive subsets. For co-occurrence clustering, repertoires with fewer than 30,000 or more than 120,000 public chains were excluded, along with roughly 5 repertoires with anomalous nucleotide sharing. Drawn from immuneACCESS, this table holds only the in-frame rearrangements with V and J called that TCRdb kept. Clones are partly lost; checked studies trace under half to an unresolved V gene and leave the rest unexplained. The V and J calls and clone size were taken over from that table, and D and trimming were inferred from the DNA. The sample records around 160,000 clones, roughly 73% of which are singletons. The ten largest clones take up around 1.6% of the sample.

The sample is drawn from a study of cytomegalovirus exposure and HLA in healthy donors (TCRdb year 2017). For context, the study as a whole: According to an earlier analysis of several hundred of the donors, 150 million to 200 million T cells yielded 90 million to 130 million unique TCR beta sequences and about 300 Gb of sequence data. Rather than drawing on any new phenotypic data, the later analysis identified candidate immune exposures from TCR beta sequences and the way those sequences occurred across donors. The number of typed donors differed by locus: about 620-640 for A, B, C, DRB1 and DQB1; roughly 510 for DQA1; approximately 600 for DPA1; and around 490 for DPB1. Besides the first cohort of about 730 subjects, a separate validation cohort made up of 120 different subjects was used. Every repertoire in the discovery cohort had been generated on one and the same sequencing platform. High-throughput TCR immunosequencing, statistical association of individual TCRs with disease status, and machine learning were combined to predict cytomegalovirus infection status. Roughly five DR-DQ haplotypes were handled as single units for association and clustering, since linkage in the cohort was strong. Donor age, sex, ethnicity and CMV serostatus were compiled alongside the repertoire data. In an earlier analysis of 550 to 700 of the donors, high-throughput TCR beta sequencing was used to judge whether each TCR beta V gene segment behaved as functional or pseudogenic. An early release that covered 500 to 800 HLA-typed donors contained about 300 gigabases of sequencing data and 75 million to 100 million unique TCR sequences. Using immunosequencing, the study profiled T cell repertoires from 640 or so subjects and related those repertoires to cytomegalovirus serostatus. Of the 398 genotyped donors, over 65% fell in the genetic ancestry cluster associated with self-reported Caucasian donors. The study was designed to test whether signatures of past pathogen exposure could be identified by cataloging public T cell receptors. Both class I and class II loci were covered by HLA typing, at four-digit resolution. To study patterns of TCR occurrence, a later analysis re-analyzed previously published TCR beta repertoires from 600 to 750 donors and added high-resolution HLA genotyping. Among roughly 400 genotyped donors of the cohort, an average of around 250,000 unique TCR beta nucleotide sequences was sequenced per donor, of which roughly 17% were non-productive. A later genetic analysis took genome-wide SNP genotypes for about 55% of the 666 donors and used that subset as a discovery cohort.

V gives up 2 bases and J gives up 3 bases, and the segment between their germline ends measures 8 bases. Spanning cysteine to phenylalanine, the CDR3 consists of 14 amino acids. Of the read, only the CDR3 DNA is kept; its 42 bases are in frame from base 1. Via the germline V gene, CDR1 is SGHTA and CDR2 FQGTGA. Results the study describes overall, beyond this receptor: A total of roughly 160 TCR beta chains were listed by the study as associated with cytomegalovirus. This cohort had only TCR beta chains sequenced, and the lack of alpha or paired-chain data limited which features could be detected. A cluster of highly shared sequence variants was judged likely to be a technical artifact of the sequencing pipeline. At a false discovery rate of 0.05, a later analysis linked 15,000 to 20,000 TCR beta sequences to specific HLA alleles. Strong co-occurrence of HLA alleles, especially DR and DQ, made assigning TCR associations to individual alleles difficult. Several of the top co-occurrence clusters appeared to be linked to parvovirus B19, influenza, CMV and Epstein-Barr virus, according to a later analysis. According to the authors, the approach could potentially be generalized to other disease states and immunological phenotypes. Roughly uniform sequencing depth across donors was assumed in presence/absence analyses, although this assumption may not hold. In a later genetic analysis, a missense DCLRE1C variant was associated with V-gene and J-gene trimming of TCR beta chains, and the association was replicated in an independent cohort. While some public TCRs were present in many individuals, most TCR sequences turned up only very rarely across donors. Linkage disequilibrium might explain the correlated functional status among segregating V segments, but an unknown experimental factor could not be ruled out. In a later analysis, HLA-associated TCR beta chains were found to be more clonally expanded and to have lower generation probabilities than equally common non-associated chains. In a later analysis, TCR association rates were found to vary across HLA loci, with the most associated TCRs seen for DRB1 alleles and the fewest for HLA-C alleles. The classifier was reported to diagnose cytomegalovirus status with high specificity and sensitivity in both the original and validation cohorts. In a later genetic analysis, fewer N-insertions in productive TCRs were reported among donors in an Asian-associated ancestry cluster than the roughly 670-donor mean. In vitro tests confirmed that a few of the cytomegalovirus-associated TCR beta chains recognize cytomegalovirus antigens. Immune exposure information for the cohort was limited to CMV serostatus. Broadly in line with IMGT annotations, most TCR beta V segments showed up in productive rearrangements about 87% or about 30% of the time in an earlier analysis of several hundred of the donors. Because HLA typing was unavailable for some donors at each locus, only the typed subset was used in association tests. According to a later analysis, most CMV-associated TCR beta chains appeared to be HLA-restricted, and the HLA associations seemed to be driven largely by CMV exposure. A further reported finding was that TCR beta sequences accurately predicted the HLA-A and HLA-B alleles for most subjects in the first cohort. Some IMGT-functional V segments, including TRBV6-2 and TRBV6-3, could not be told apart with the 87-base-pair reads, so those segments were excluded. The earlier analysis of approximately 540 of the donors excluded around 17 rarely observed V segments, including chromosome 9 orphons, because counts were too low.

The sample comprised PBMCs. The V gene is TRBV7-3 and the J gene is TRBJ1-3; no D segment can be confidently identified. The sequence derives from a woman aged 18-29 years in good health and CMV-seronegative. The base sequence is TGTGCCAGCAGCTTACGCCCCAGTGGAAACACCATATATTTT. Translation gives CASSLRPSGNTIYF.